A selection of T cell receptor beta chains follows, all from one sample in a study of blood T cell repertoires in COVID-19. TCRdb's copy holds only in-frame clones and misses some; the assay was immunoSEQ multiplex PCR. Of more than 100,000 clones in the sample, 80% to 85% are singletons; the top ten hold 1.4%. What was sequenced was peripheral blood. The receptors were gathered from a man aged 60-69 years with acute or convalescent COVID-19. Each CDR3 is given with its conserved first and last residue. The D gene is left open where the match is weak. Rows may omit the clone size; those that give it use once, few, many or a size class.

d_gene: .
v_gene: TRBV12-3/TRBV12-4
len: 13
j_gene: TRBJ2-5
abundance: .
CDR3nt: TGTGCCAGCACTTTAGGAGTCTCGGAGACCCAGTACTTC
CDR3aa: CASTLGVSETQYF

d_gene: .
v_gene: TRBV27
len: 14
j_gene: TRBJ1-4
abundance: .
CDR3nt: TGTGCCAGCAGTTGGGGCGCCTCCAATGAAAAACTGTTTTTT
CDR3aa: CASSWGASNEKLFF

d_gene: .
v_gene: TRBV19
len: 15
j_gene: TRBJ2-3
abundance: .
CDR3nt: TGTGCCAGTAGTATCATTCTGAACAGACGACGTACGCAGTATTTT
CDR3aa: CASSIILNRRRTQYF

d_gene: TRBD2
v_gene: TRBV5-1
len: 16
j_gene: TRBJ2-3
abundance: .
CDR3nt: TGCGCCAGCAGCTTGGGTACTAGCGGGGGTTCCCATACGCAGTATTTT
CDR3aa: CASSLGTSGGSHTQYF

d_gene: .
v_gene: TRBV24-1
len: 13
j_gene: TRBJ2-1
abundance: .
CDR3nt: TGTGCCACCATAGACAGCATAAACAATGAGCAGTTCTTC
CDR3aa: CATIDSINNEQFF

d_gene: TRBD2
v_gene: TRBV5-1
len: 15
j_gene: TRBJ2-7
abundance: .
CDR3nt: TGCGCCAGCAGCTTGGAACCGGGGGGCTCCTACGAGCAGTACTTC
CDR3aa: CASSLEPGGSYEQYF

d_gene: TRBD1
v_gene: TRBV4-1
len: 14
j_gene: TRBJ1-4
abundance: .
CDR3nt: TGCGCCAGCAGCCAAGGACAGGGCAGGGAAAAACTGTTTTTT
CDR3aa: CASSQGQGREKLFF

d_gene: .
v_gene: TRBV27
len: 15
j_gene: TRBJ1-1
abundance: .
CDR3nt: TGTGCCAGCAGTTTATCGGGGGGTGTCGGCCCTGAAGCTTTCTTT
CDR3aa: CASSLSGGVGPEAFF

d_gene: .
v_gene: TRBV19
len: 15
j_gene: TRBJ1-5
abundance: .
CDR3nt: TGTGCCAGTAGTATACGAGACAAGCGGGGTCAGCCCCAGCATTTT
CDR3aa: CASSIRDKRGQPQHF

d_gene: TRBD2
v_gene: TRBV5-5
len: 19
j_gene: TRBJ2-2
abundance: .
CDR3nt: TGTGCCAGCAGCCCGAAACTAACTAGCGGGGAACCGCGTACCGGGGAGCTGTTTTTT
CDR3aa: CASSPKLTSGEPRTGELFF

d_gene: TRBD1
v_gene: TRBV5-1
len: 15
j_gene: TRBJ1-1
abundance: .
CDR3nt: TGCGCCAGCAGCTTGGGGGACAGGGTAGGCACTGAAGCTTTCTTT
CDR3aa: CASSLGDRVGTEAFF

d_gene: .
v_gene: TRBV11-2
len: 15
j_gene: TRBJ2-7
abundance: .
CDR3nt: TGTGCCAGCAGCTTAATGTGGCAGGGCTCCTACGAGCAGTACTTC
CDR3aa: CASSLMWQGSYEQYF

d_gene: TRBD1
v_gene: TRBV5-1
len: 14
j_gene: TRBJ2-7
abundance: .
CDR3nt: TGCGCCAGCAGCTACCGGGACAGTTTCTACGAGCAGTACTTC
CDR3aa: CASSYRDSFYEQYF

d_gene: TRBD2
v_gene: TRBV4-2
len: 16
j_gene: TRBJ2-7
abundance: .
CDR3nt: TGTGCCAGCAGCCAAGATGGACTAGCGGAGGACTACGAGCAGTACTTC
CDR3aa: CASSQDGLAEDYEQYF

d_gene: TRBD2
v_gene: TRBV29-1
len: 15
j_gene: TRBJ2-1
abundance: .
CDR3nt: TGCAGCGTTGTTCAGACTAGCGGGAGCCACAATGAGCAGTTCTTC
CDR3aa: CSVVQTSGSHNEQFF

d_gene: .
v_gene: TRBV10-1
len: 16
j_gene: TRBJ2-1
abundance: once
CDR3nt: TGCGCCAGCAGTGAGTCGAAGGGAGTAACCTATAATGAGCAGTTCTTC
CDR3aa: CASSESKGVTYNEQFF

d_gene: TRBD2
v_gene: TRBV7-3
len: 15
j_gene: TRBJ2-3
abundance: few
CDR3nt: TGTGCCAGCAGCCGGAGCGGGGGGAGCACAGATACGCAGTATTTT
CDR3aa: CASSRSGGSTDTQYF

d_gene: .
v_gene: TRBV25-1
len: 18
j_gene: TRBJ1-5
abundance: once
CDR3nt: TGTGCCAGCAGTGAATATCCTTTTTCCAGGGCGGGCAATCAGCCCCAGCATTTT
CDR3aa: CASSEYPFSRAGNQPQHF

d_gene: TRBD2
v_gene: TRBV10-2
len: 16
j_gene: TRBJ2-1
abundance: .
CDR3nt: TGCGCCAGCCTCACTCCTACTAGCGGGAAGGTGGATGAGCAGTTCTTC
CDR3aa: CASLTPTSGKVDEQFF

d_gene: TRBD2
v_gene: TRBV11-3
len: 17
j_gene: TRBJ2-1
abundance: .
CDR3nt: TGTGCCAGCAGCTTTAGTGGGACTAGCGGGGGCCGGGATGAGCAGTTCTTC
CDR3aa: CASSFSGTSGGRDEQFF

d_gene: .
v_gene: TRBV5-1
len: 16
j_gene: TRBJ2-2
abundance: medium-sized
CDR3nt: TGCGCCAGCAGCTTACAGGGTTTTGCGAACACCGGGGAGCTGTTTTTT
CDR3aa: CASSLQGFANTGELFF

d_gene: .
v_gene: TRBV18
len: 15
j_gene: TRBJ1-1
abundance: .
CDR3nt: TGTGCCAGCTCACCACCGGGGACACCGAACACTGAAGCTTTCTTT
CDR3aa: CASSPPGTPNTEAFF

d_gene: TRBD1
v_gene: TRBV19
len: 16
j_gene: TRBJ2-5
abundance: .
CDR3nt: TGTGCCAGTAGTACCAGACAGGGGGCGTTGGTAGAGACCCAGTACTTC
CDR3aa: CASSTRQGALVETQYF

d_gene: .
v_gene: TRBV4-1
len: 16
j_gene: TRBJ1-3
abundance: .
CDR3nt: TGCGCCAGCAGCCAAGTGGGGACATTCTCTGGAAACACCATATATTTT
CDR3aa: CASSQVGTFSGNTIYF

d_gene: .
v_gene: TRBV3-1/TRBV3-2
len: 14
j_gene: TRBJ1-3
abundance: .
CDR3nt: TGTGCCAGCAGCCAGTCCGGCTCTGGAAACACCATATATTTT
CDR3aa: CASSQSGSGNTIYF

d_gene: TRBD2
v_gene: TRBV24-1
len: 17
j_gene: TRBJ2-2
abundance: .
CDR3nt: TGTGCCACCAGTGACCTCGGAGGGACTATGAACACCGGGGAGCTGTTTTTT
CDR3aa: CATSDLGGTMNTGELFF

d_gene: .
v_gene: TRBV5-4
len: 15
j_gene: TRBJ1-4
abundance: .
CDR3nt: TGTGCCAGCAGCTTTGACAGATCAACTAATGAAAAACTGTTTTTT
CDR3aa: CASSFDRSTNEKLFF

d_gene: TRBD1
v_gene: TRBV5-8
len: 15
j_gene: TRBJ2-7
abundance: .
CDR3nt: TGTGCCAGCAGCAACGGACAGGGATTAAGGGACGAGCAGTACTTC
CDR3aa: CASSNGQGLRDEQYF

d_gene: .
v_gene: TRBV5-1
len: 14
j_gene: TRBJ1-5
abundance: .
CDR3nt: TGCGCCAGCAGCTATGAGGGTGGGAATCAGCCCCAGCATTTT
CDR3aa: CASSYEGGNQPQHF

d_gene: .
v_gene: TRBV9
len: 15
j_gene: TRBJ1-2
abundance: .
CDR3nt: TGTGCCAGCAGCGTAGCCCGGGGAGCGAACTATGGCTACACCTTC
CDR3aa: CASSVARGANYGYTF

d_gene: .
v_gene: TRBV5-5
len: 11
j_gene: TRBJ2-1
abundance: .
CDR3nt: TGTGCCAGCAGCTTAAACAGGGAGCAGTTCTTC
CDR3aa: CASSLNREQFF

d_gene: .
v_gene: TRBV3-1/TRBV3-2
len: 15
j_gene: TRBJ1-2
abundance: .
CDR3nt: TGTGCCAGCAGCCAAGAAAGCAGGGCCAACTATGGCTACACCTTC
CDR3aa: CASSQESRANYGYTF

d_gene: TRBD1
v_gene: TRBV19
len: 15
j_gene: TRBJ1-5
abundance: .
CDR3nt: TGTGCCAGTAGACTCCCGGGACAGGGTTTTCAGCCCCAGCATTTT
CDR3aa: CASRLPGQGFQPQHF

d_gene: .
v_gene: TRBV3-1/TRBV3-2
len: 12
j_gene: TRBJ2-1
abundance: .
CDR3nt: TGTGCCAGCAGCCAAGATTCGACTAGTCACGTCTTC
CDR3aa: CASSQDSTSHVF

d_gene: TRBD1
v_gene: TRBV12-3/TRBV12-4
len: 12
j_gene: TRBJ1-2
abundance: .
CDR3nt: TGTGCCAGCAGTTCAGGGGGCTATGGCTACACCTTC
CDR3aa: CASSSGGYGYTF

d_gene: .
v_gene: TRBV11-2
len: 13
j_gene: TRBJ2-3
abundance: .
CDR3nt: TGTGCCAGCAGCCGAACAGGGCCAGATACGCAGTATTTT
CDR3aa: CASSRTGPDTQYF

d_gene: TRBD1
v_gene: TRBV6-1
len: 14
j_gene: TRBJ1-2
abundance: .
CDR3nt: TGTGCCAGCAGTACCGGGACAGGGGGGAATGGCTACACCTTC
CDR3aa: CASSTGTGGNGYTF

d_gene: .
v_gene: TRBV7-9
len: 16
j_gene: TRBJ2-2
abundance: .
CDR3nt: TGTGCCAGCAGCGCCCTAGCGCACGAGGACACCGGGGAGCTGTTTTTT
CDR3aa: CASSALAHEDTGELFF

d_gene: TRBD2
v_gene: TRBV11-2
len: 16
j_gene: TRBJ2-2
abundance: few
CDR3nt: TGTGCCAGCAGTCGGGGACTAGCGGGAGTCACCGGGGAGCTGTTTTTT
CDR3aa: CASSRGLAGVTGELFF

d_gene: .
v_gene: TRBV5-1
len: 16
j_gene: TRBJ2-7
abundance: .
CDR3nt: TGCGCCAGCAGCTTGGCCGGCGGGGGCCTATCCTACGAGCAGTACTTC
CDR3aa: CASSLAGGGLSYEQYF

d_gene: TRBD2
v_gene: TRBV5-4
len: 14
j_gene: TRBJ2-3
abundance: .
CDR3nt: TGTGCCAGCAGCTTAGCGGGGGTTCAAGATACGCAGTATTTT
CDR3aa: CASSLAGVQDTQYF

d_gene: .
v_gene: TRBV7-6
len: 14
j_gene: TRBJ1-4
abundance: .
CDR3nt: TGTGCCAGCAGCTTGGGTGCAGGCGGGGAAAAACTGTTTTTT
CDR3aa: CASSLGAGGEKLFF

d_gene: TRBD2
v_gene: TRBV10-1
len: 16
j_gene: TRBJ2-7
abundance: .
CDR3nt: TGCGCCAGCAGTCACCGGACTAGCGGGGCTACCTACGAGCAGTACTTC
CDR3aa: CASSHRTSGATYEQYF

d_gene: TRBD1
v_gene: TRBV6-1
len: 15
j_gene: TRBJ2-5
abundance: .
CDR3nt: TGTGCCAGCAGTGAAGCGTGGGACAGACAAGAGACCCAGTACTTC
CDR3aa: CASSEAWDRQETQYF

d_gene: TRBD2
v_gene: TRBV3-1/TRBV3-2
len: 17
j_gene: TRBJ2-5
abundance: .
CDR3nt: TGTGCCAGCAGCCAAAATCTCGGGACTAGCGGCCAAGAGACCCAGTACTTC
CDR3aa: CASSQNLGTSGQETQYF

d_gene: .
v_gene: TRBV5-4
len: 15
j_gene: TRBJ1-3
abundance: .
CDR3nt: TGTGCCAGCAGCGTGGTTGGGGGGGCCGGAAACACCATATATTTT
CDR3aa: CASSVVGGAGNTIYF

d_gene: .
v_gene: TRBV19
len: 14
j_gene: TRBJ2-7
abundance: few
CDR3nt: TGTGCCAGTAGTATGCAGGCAGGCATCTACGAGCAGTACTTC
CDR3aa: CASSMQAGIYEQYF

d_gene: .
v_gene: TRBV5-1
len: 14
j_gene: TRBJ1-1
abundance: .
CDR3nt: TGCGCCAGCAGCTTGGTGGGCAGGAACACTGAAGCTTTCTTT
CDR3aa: CASSLVGRNTEAFF

d_gene: TRBD1
v_gene: TRBV6-2/TRBV6-3
len: 15
j_gene: TRBJ1-5
abundance: .
CDR3nt: TGTGCCAGCAGTTTCCTAGGACAGGGCAATCAGCCCCAGCATTTT
CDR3aa: CASSFLGQGNQPQHF

d_gene: TRBD1
v_gene: TRBV30
len: 12
j_gene: TRBJ2-7
abundance: .
CDR3nt: TGTGCCTGGGGACAGGGGACCTACGAGCAGTACTTC
CDR3aa: CAWGQGTYEQYF

d_gene: TRBD1
v_gene: TRBV10-1
len: 14
j_gene: TRBJ1-2
abundance: .
CDR3nt: TGCGCCAGCAACGACAGGGGGCGAGGCTATGGCTACACCTTC
CDR3aa: CASNDRGRGYGYTF

d_gene: TRBD1
v_gene: TRBV5-4
len: 17
j_gene: TRBJ1-6
abundance: once
CDR3nt: TGTGCCAGCAGCCCCGGGACAGGGGGGTCGGGGATTTCACCCCTCCACTTT
CDR3aa: CASSPGTGGSGISPLHF

d_gene: .
v_gene: TRBV7-6
len: 15
j_gene: TRBJ2-1
abundance: .
CDR3nt: TGTGCCAGCAGCTCCCTCCCTGTCTCCTACAATGAGCAGTTCTTC
CDR3aa: CASSSLPVSYNEQFF

d_gene: .
v_gene: TRBV5-1
len: 13
j_gene: TRBJ1-4
abundance: .
CDR3nt: TGCGCCAGCAGCTCTGGCGGCGAGCAAAAACTGTTTTTT
CDR3aa: CASSSGGEQKLFF